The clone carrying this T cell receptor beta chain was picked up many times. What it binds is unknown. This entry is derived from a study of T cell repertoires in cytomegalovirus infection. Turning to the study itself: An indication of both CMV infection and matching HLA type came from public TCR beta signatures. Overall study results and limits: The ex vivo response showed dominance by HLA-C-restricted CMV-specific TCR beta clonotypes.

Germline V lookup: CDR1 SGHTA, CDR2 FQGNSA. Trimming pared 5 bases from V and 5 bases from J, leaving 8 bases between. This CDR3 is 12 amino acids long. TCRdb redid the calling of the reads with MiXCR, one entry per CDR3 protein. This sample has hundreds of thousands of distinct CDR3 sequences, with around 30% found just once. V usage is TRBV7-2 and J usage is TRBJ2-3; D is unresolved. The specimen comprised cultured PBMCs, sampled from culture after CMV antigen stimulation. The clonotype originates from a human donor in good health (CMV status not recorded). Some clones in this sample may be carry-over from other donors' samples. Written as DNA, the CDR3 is TGTGCCAGCAGCCCGGCGCGAGATACGCAGTATTTT. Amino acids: CASSPARDTQYF.